This is a list of T cell receptor beta chains from one sample in a study of blood T cells in healthy people across ages. Via MiXCR, TCRdb re-called the 5' RACE reads, giving one row per CDR3 protein. This sample has about 1.4 million distinct CDR3 sequences; approximately 60% occur once, and the top ten carry under 8.5%. Sample: blood. These receptors all stem from a man in his late teens or twenties in good health. Each CDR3 is given with its conserved first and last residue. The order of the fields is D gene, clone size, V gene, J gene, CDR3 DNA, CDR3 protein. D genes are given only for firm matches. A clone size is listed for some rows: how often the clone was seen (once, few, many), or a class if it is expanded.

>NA|NA|TRBV6-2/TRBV6-3|TRBJ2-7
TGTACCAGCAGTTACTCGCCACTTGCTACCCAAGCATACGAGCAGTACTTC
CTSSYSPLATQAYEQYF
>TRBD2|NA|TRBV20-1|TRBJ2-1
TGCAGTGCCGACCAAGCGGGGGGGCGGTACAATGAGCAGTTCTTC
CSADQAGGRYNEQFF
>NA|once|TRBV12-3/TRBV12-4|TRBJ2-7
TGTGCCAGCACCTTCCCCGGCGGCGAGCAGTACTTC
CASTFPGGEQYF
>TRBD2|NA|TRBV4-1|TRBJ2-7
TGCGCCAGCAGACCCAGCGGGAAGAGGTACGAGCAGTACTTC
CASRPSGKRYEQYF
>TRBD2|NA|TRBV27|TRBJ2-7
TGTGCCAGCAGTTTTCAGGCGGGGGACTACGAGCAGTACTTC
CASSFQAGDYEQYF
>NA|once|TRBV29-1|TRBJ2-1
TGCAGCGTTGAAGAGGGGGGAAGGAGCTCCTACAATGAGCAGTTCTTC
CSVEEGGRSSYNEQFF
>NA|NA|TRBV3-1|TRBJ2-3
TGTGCCAGCAGCTTAGAACCGGGGACCACAGATACGCAGTATTTT
CASSLEPGTTDTQYF
>NA|NA|TRBV20-1|TRBJ1-2
TGCAGTGCTAGAGATCGCAGAAGGGGCTATGGCTACACCTTC
CSARDRRRGYGYTF
>NA|NA|TRBV3-1|TRBJ2-1
TGTGCCAGCAGGTGGGGCACCCTCGCGACGAATGAGCAGTTCTTC
CASRWGTLATNEQFF
>NA|NA|TRBV6-2/TRBV6-3|TRBJ2-7
TGTGCCAGCAGTTACTTTGAGCCGGGACGTAGATCCTACGAGCAGTACTTC
CASSYFEPGRRSYEQYF